The 30 T cell receptor beta chains below were found in one sample sequenced in a study of shared clonotypes between healthy human individuals. The data were produced by immunoSEQ multiplex PCR, yet TCRdb's version contains in-frame clones alone and is incomplete. Of about 670,000 clones detected, about three quarters appear once; the ten largest clones hold about 1.8%. Specimen: memory CD4+ T cells sorted from blood. Subset indicated: CD45RA-negative fraction. The receptors shown here come from a woman aged 25 to 45 in good health.

The chain links TRBV5-1 to TRBJ2-2; 10 positions match TRBD2. Germline-derived CDR1 and CDR2 are SGHRS and YFSETQ. The CDR3 spans 14 residues. The V and J ends lost 4 bases and 7 bases, in that order; junction bases with no gene match: 4. CDR3 loop: CASSATSGVGELFF. The CDR3 bases are TGCGCCAGCAGCGCTACTAGCGGGGTCGGGGAGCTGTTTTTT.

The chain links TRBV10-3 to TRBJ1-5; D is possibly TRBD1 (5 bases). Germline assignment: CDR1 ENHRY and CDR2 SYGVKD. The CDR3 is 13 amino acids. With 8 bases removed from V and 5 bases from J, the gap between germline ends came to 13 bases. Here the CDR3 reads CAIGDRGHQPQHF. The CDR3 DNA is TGTGCCATCGGCGACAGAGGTCATCAGCCCCAGCATTTT.

V gene TRBV20-1 combines with J gene TRBJ1-5; unclear D gene. The CDR3 runs to 11 residues. In germline, CDR1 is DFQATT, CDR2 SNEGSKA (reference sequence). V lost 4 bases and J 7 bases, leaving 8 bases between the germline ends. CDR3 region: CSATYDQPQHF. In DNA, the CDR3 is TGCAGTGCTACCTACGACCAGCCCCAGCATTTT.

The V gene is TRBV5-4, the J gene TRBJ2-7, with TRBD2 matching 9 bases. The germline V gene has CDR1 SGHNT and CDR2 YYREEE (reference sequence). The V segment lost 4 bases and the J segment 2 bases; nucleotides outside the gene matches: 4. The CDR3 length is 14 residues. The chain's CDR3 is CASSRASGAYEQYF. CDR3 nucleotides: TGTGCCAGCAGCAGAGCTAGCGGGGCCTACGAGCAGTACTTC.

The chain recombines TRBV28 with TRBJ1-2, with D possibly TRBD1 on 6 matching bases. V was trimmed by 8 bases and J by 2 bases, leaving 12 bases between them. The germline V gene encodes CDR1 MDHEN and CDR2 SYDVKM. The CDR3 covers 13 residues. The CDR3, as DNA: TGTGCCAGCTTGAGGGGGATGAACTATGGCTACACCTTC. It codes for CASLRGMNYGYTF.

Remarks on this clone: Other DNA sequences from this sample encode an identical CDR3 as well. CDR3 coding DNA: TGCGCCAGCAGCTTACTGGGGGACACTGAAGCTTTCTTT. The encoded protein is CASSLLGDTEAFF. This chain uses TRBV5-1 with TRBJ1-1, with TRBD1 as a possible D gene (5 bases). This CDR3 is 13 amino acids long. The germline gives CDR1 SGHRS, CDR2 YFSETQ. Trimming pared 2 bases from V and 3 bases from J, leaving 8 bases between.

The chain uses TRBV7-8 and TRBJ2-7; 7 nucleotides match TRBD1. The ends lost 7 bases at V and 3 bases at J; junction bases unmatched: 9. CDR3 length: 14 amino acids. The germline V gene has CDR1 SGHVS and CDR2 FQNEAQ. Written as DNA, the CDR3 is TGTGCCAGCACCTACCGGGACAGCTTCTACGAGCAGTACTTC. Its protein is CASTYRDSFYEQYF.

This chain connects TRBV27 to TRBJ1-1, with a weak D call TRBD1 (5 bases). Germline CDR1 is MNHEY and CDR2 is SMNVEV (reference sequence). There are 14 residues in the CDR3. Trimming took 7 bases from V and 1 from J, leaving 13 bases between them. CDR3 nucleotide sequence: TGTGCCAGCAAAATGGGACCGCAGAACACTGAAGCTTTCTTT. It encodes CASKMGPQNTEAFF.

This clone has a count of ten or more. The chain has TRBV29-1 and TRBJ1-1; TRBD1 agrees at 7 bases. The junction had 7 bases not matched to a gene; V was cut back by 3 bases and J by 0 bases. The CDR3 is 15 residues long. Germline lookup yields CDR1 SQVTM and CDR2 ANQGSEA. The CDR3 loop reads CSVDEKGAMNTEAFF. The CDR3 nucleotides read TGCAGCGTTGATGAAAAGGGGGCCATGAACACTGAAGCTTTCTTT.

This clone was seen a few times. The V gene is TRBV11-2, the J gene TRBJ2-7; 7 bases fit TRBD2. The CDR3 length is 15 residues. Trimming cost V 4 bases and J 2 bases; bases outside gene matches: 8. The germline V gene has CDR1 SGHAT and CDR2 FQNNGV. The CDR3: CASSSLSGQPYEQYF. The CDR3 nucleotides are TGTGCCAGCAGCTCCCTTAGCGGGCAGCCCTACGAGCAGTACTTC.

The J gene is TRBJ2-7, the V gene TRBV11-2, with D possibly being TRBD1 (5 bases). Looked up from germline, CDR1 is SGHAT and CDR2 is FQNNGV. The CDR3 is made up of 14 amino acids. Trimming removed 0 bases at V and 3 bases at J, with 9 bases between. The chain's CDR3 is CASSLDQGVYEQYF. The CDR3 DNA is TGTGCCAGCAGCTTAGACCAGGGCGTCTACGAGCAGTACTTC.

A single count supports this clone. The V and J genes are TRBV2 and TRBJ1-2; weak D call: TRBD1 (6 bases). CDR3 length: 15 residues. V lost 4 bases to trimming and J lost 0 bases, with 12 bases between them. The germline V gene has CDR1 SNHLY and CDR2 FYNNEI. As DNA, the CDR3 is TGTGCCAGCAGTGTACAGGGTGGGGCTAACTATGGCTACACCTTC. Residues: CASSVQGGANYGYTF.

J is TRBJ1-5 and V is TRBV16; no reliable D call. The germline V gene has CDR1 KGHSY and CDR2 FQNENV. The germline V and J ends were trimmed by 0 bases and 4 bases, with 7 bases remaining between them. The CDR3 contains 14 residues. Written as DNA, the CDR3 is TGTGCCAGCAGCCAATCTTCCGGGAATCAGCCCCAGCATTTT. This encodes CASSQSSGNQPQHF. Full variable domain (outside the CDR3, taken from reference TRBV16 and TRBJ1-5): GEEVAQTPKHLVRGEGQKAKLYCAPIKGHSYVFWYQQVLKNEFKFLISFQNENVFDETGMPKERFSAKCLPNSPCSLEIQATKLEDSAVYFCASSQSSGNQPQHFGDGTRLSIL.

This rearrangement joins TRBV18 to TRBJ1-2, with D perhaps TRBD1 (5 bases). The CDR3 extends over 16 amino acids. The V gene's germline CDR1 is KGHSH and CDR2 LQKENI. The V end lost 2 bases, the J end lost 0 bases, and 13 bases lay between the germline ends. This CDR3 is CASSPLVDSTNYGYTF. CDR3 DNA sequence: TGTGCCAGCTCACCATTAGTCGACAGCACTAACTATGGCTACACCTTC.

The chain joins TRBV2 to TRBJ1-1; possibly TRBD1 for D (5 bases). With 5 bases removed from V and 0 bases from J, the gap between germline ends came to 13 bases. Germline V gene sequence: CDR1 SNHLY, CDR2 FYNNEI. The CDR3 totals 15 residues. Here the CDR3 reads CASSRTSQVNTEAFF. Here the CDR3 DNA reads TGTGCCAGCAGTCGGACATCCCAGGTGAACACTGAAGCTTTCTTT.

This clone was seen more than once but under ten times. V and J are TRBV6-1 and TRBJ2-7, with TRBD1 matching over 9 bases. CDR3 length: 14 residues. Germline assignment: CDR1 MNHNS and CDR2 SASEGT. Trimming at V came to 5 bases and at J to 1 base, leaving 3 bases not matched to a gene. The CDR3 nucleotides read TGTGCCAGCAGTTGGGGACAGGGTTCCTACGAGCAGTACTTC. It encodes CASSWGQGSYEQYF.

The V call is TRBV5-4, the J call TRBJ1-4; TRBD1 agrees at 10 bases. Germline V gene sequence: CDR1 SGHNT, CDR2 YYREEE (reference sequence). CDR3 length: 15 residues. With 4 bases clipped from V and 3 bases from J, the junction kept 3 bases outside the gene matches. The CDR3 spells CASSRQGAANEKLFF. The CDR3 DNA is TGTGCCAGCAGCCGACAGGGGGCGGCTAATGAAAAACTGTTTTTT.

The V gene is TRBV18, the J gene TRBJ1-5; D is undetermined. Germline V gene lookup returns CDR1 KGHSH and CDR2 LQKENI. V was shortened by 6 bases and J by 2 bases, with 8 bases between the two germline ends. This CDR3 comprises 13 residues. CDR3 loop: CASSELGNQPQHF. DNA for the CDR3: TGTGCCAGCTCCGAGCTAGGCAATCAGCCCCAGCATTTT.

The genes are TRBV30 and TRBJ2-3; TRBD1 matches at 8 bases. Trimming removed 2 bases from V and 4 bases from J; junction bases left unmatched: 8. This CDR3 comprises 15 residues. Per the germline V gene, CDR1 is GTSNPN and CDR2 is SVGIG (reference sequence). The CDR3 nucleotides are TGTGCCTGGAGTAGAGGACAGGGTCAGTCAGATACGCAGTATTTT. Translated: CAWSRGQGQSDTQYF.

CDR3 in amino acids: CASSQTSGTGELFF. In DNA form, the CDR3 reads TGCGCCAGCAGCCAAACGTCGGGCACCGGGGAGCTGTTTTTT. The chain employs TRBV5-1 and TRBJ2-2; no definite D call. There are 14 residues in the CDR3. V lost 4 bases, J lost 4 bases, and 11 bases lay in between. Germline CDR1 reads SGHRS; CDR2 reads YFSETQ.

This clone has a handful of counts. This chain uses TRBV7-2 with TRBJ1-2; 8 positions agree with TRBD1. The CDR3 consists of 15 residues. Germline trimming cut 1 base from V and 2 bases from J; bases unmatched to any gene: 3. CDR1 is SGHTA, CDR2 FQGNSA, per germline. Written as DNA, the CDR3 is TGTGCCAGCAGCTTAGGACGGACAGGGAACTATGGCTACACCTTC. Translating it yields CASSLGRTGNYGYTF.

V and J are TRBV5-1 and TRBJ2-7; 8 bases are a match to TRBD2. Germline V gene sequence: CDR1 SGHRS, CDR2 YFSETQ. The V and J ends lost 2 bases and 2 bases, in that order; junction bases with no gene match: 3. This CDR3 region has 14 residues. CDR3 loop: CASSLAGVAYEQYF. CDR3 coding DNA: TGCGCCAGCAGCTTAGCGGGAGTTGCCTACGAGCAGTACTTC.

The gene calls are TRBV29-1 and TRBJ1-5; D not resolved. CDR3 length: 12 residues. Germline loops: CDR1 SQVTM, CDR2 ANQGSEA. Trimming pared 3 bases from V and 4 bases from J, leaving 7 bases between. CDR3 amino acids: CSVDDGNQPQHF. As DNA, the CDR3 is TGCAGCGTTGACGACGGAAATCAGCCCCAGCATTTT.

This sequence joins TRBV27 and TRBJ2-2; TRBD2 agrees at 10 bases. V shed 6 bases and J 0 bases; nucleotides not matched to a gene: 7. The CDR3 has 17 residues. Per the germline V gene, CDR1 is MNHEY and CDR2 is SMNVEV (reference sequence). CDR3 coding DNA: TGTGCCAGCAGAGTAGCGGGAGGCCCCCCGAACACCGGGGAGCTGTTTTTT. Its translation: CASRVAGGPPNTGELFF.

This clone was seen more than once but under ten times. V gene TRBV23-1 combines with J gene TRBJ1-1; D not resolved. TRBV23-1 is classed as an ORF, of uncertain function. The V end lost 6 bases, the J end lost 7 bases, and 9 bases lay between the germline ends. The CDR3 spans 11 residues. In DNA form, the CDR3 reads TGCGCCAGCAGCCCCTATGATGAAGCTTTCTTT. Protein product: CASSPYDEAFF.

The chain uses TRBV6-6 and TRBJ1-1, with 8 bases lining up with TRBD1. Germline loops: CDR1 MNHNY, CDR2 SVGAGI (reference sequence). This CDR3 comprises 13 residues. V dropped 4 bases and J dropped 5; count of bases not matched to a gene: 3. CDR3 amino acids: CASSSTGGTEAFF. The CDR3 nucleotides read TGTGCCAGCAGTTCTACAGGGGGAACTGAAGCTTTCTTT.

This clone has at least ten counts. This sequence joins TRBV19 and TRBJ2-1, with TRBD1 identical over 7 bases. Germline values: CDR1 LNHDA, CDR2 SQIVND (reference sequence). J lost 4 bases, V lost 1 base, and 16 bases had no gene match. The CDR3 covers 19 residues. This CDR3 reads CASSIAAPFPDRSYNEQFF. CDR3 nucleotides: TGTGCCAGTAGTATAGCCGCCCCTTTTCCGGACAGGTCATACAATGAGCAGTTCTTC.

The CDR3 here is CASSDSGQGSMNTEAFF. CDR3 DNA sequence: TGTGCCAGCAGTGACTCGGGACAGGGGAGCATGAACACTGAAGCTTTCTTT. This chain connects TRBV2 to TRBJ1-1; 10 positions agree with TRBD1. The V segment lost 3 bases and the J segment 0 bases; nucleotides outside the gene matches: 7. This CDR3 contains 17 residues. Per the germline V gene, CDR1 is SNHLY and CDR2 is FYNNEI.

V usage is TRBV7-9 and J usage is TRBJ2-7, with 8 bases lining up with TRBD2. With V trimmed by 3 bases and J by 6 bases, 7 bases remained unmatched. Per the germline V gene, CDR1 is SEHNR and CDR2 is FQNEAQ (reference sequence). CDR3 length: 14 amino acids. Written as DNA, the CDR3 is TGTGCCAGCAGCTTTAATAGCGGGGCTGGCGAGCAGTACTTC. Protein: CASSFNSGAGEQYF.

V is TRBV5-4 and J is TRBJ1-4; TRBD1 matches at 8 bases. CDR1 and CDR2 (germline): SGHNT, YYREEE (reference sequence). This CDR3 contains 14 residues. The V segment lost 2 bases and the J segment 7 bases; nucleotides outside the gene matches: 4. The CDR3 here is CASSLQGGGEKLFF. CDR3 sequence (DNA): TGTGCCAGCAGCTTACAGGGGGGCGGTGAAAAACTGTTTTTT.